The clone carrying this T cell receptor (beta chain) appeared many times. Antigen specificity is unknown. This specimen comes from a study of T-cell reconstitution after alpha-beta-depleted transplantation in children. Overall study findings and caveats: Reports say that about two months after transplant, the alpha-beta T cells came out of several hundred graft clones that had expanded. From newly produced T cells came most of the T-cell counts and diversity one year after transplant. The study traced high day-60 TCRbeta diversity in some patients to surviving recipient T cells and thymic progenitors.

Preparation of the TCRbeta library involved a method that used unique molecular identifiers. MiXCR was run by TCRdb on the PCR reads, yielding one entry per CDR3 protein. Among 200,000 to 300,000 distinct CDR3 sequences listed, 25% were seen once. There are 15 residues in the CDR3. V shed 4 bases and J shed 0 bases, with 15 bases lying between them. Germline CDR1 and CDR2: SQVTM and ANQGSEA. This material consisted of PBMCs, taken before TCRalphabeta/CD19-depleted stem cell transplant. This sequence originates from a girl aged 2-10 years with Fanconi anemia, due to receive a stem cell transplant. V is TRBV29-1 and J is TRBJ1-2, with a tentative D call TRBD1 (6 bases). The CDR3 DNA reads TGCAGCGTTGGAGCCGGGACACCAACTAACTATGGCTACACCTTC. Protein product: CSVGAGTPTNYGYTF. Full variable domain (missing parts from reference TRBV29-1 and TRBJ1-2): SAVISQKPSRDICQRGTSLTIQCQVDSQVTMMFWYRQQPGQSLTLIATANQGSEATYESGFVIDKFPISRPNLTFSTLTVSNMSPEDSSIYLCSVGAGTPTNYGYTFGSGTRLTVV.